This T cell receptor (beta chain) was observed in a study of neurological immune-mediated disorders. Trimming removed 8 bases from V and 4 bases from J, with 12 bases in between. This CDR3 has 12 amino acids. CDR1 SQVTM and CDR2 ANQGSEA come from the germline V gene. This clonotype was seen repeatedly, ten times or more. cDNA was made by 5'RACE with 10-nucleotide random UMIs. TCRdb recomputed calls from the 5' RACE reads with MiXCR, one row per CDR3 protein. The sample has tens of thousands of distinct CDR3 sequences; about 25% are singletons. The time point was: technical triplicate 2. Unsorted libraries came from 2 million PBMCs stored at -80 °C.

Sequences were obtained from PBMCs. The rearrangement joins TRBV29-1 to TRBJ1-3; D is ambiguous. This clonotype originated in a man aged 55 to 70 with HTLV-1-associated myelopathy (HAM/TSP). The CDR3 reads CSFRADGNTIYF. The CDR3 bases are TGCAGCTTTCGGGCGGACGGAAACACCATATATTTT.